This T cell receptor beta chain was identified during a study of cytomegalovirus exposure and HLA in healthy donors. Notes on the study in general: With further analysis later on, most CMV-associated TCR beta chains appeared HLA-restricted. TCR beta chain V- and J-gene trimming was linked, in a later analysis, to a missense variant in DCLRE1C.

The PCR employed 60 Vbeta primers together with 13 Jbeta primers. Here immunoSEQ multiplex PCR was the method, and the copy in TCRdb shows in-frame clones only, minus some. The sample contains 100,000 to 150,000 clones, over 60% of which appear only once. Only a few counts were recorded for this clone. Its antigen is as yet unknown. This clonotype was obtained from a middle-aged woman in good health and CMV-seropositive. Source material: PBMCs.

CDR3: CASTRQGAVANEKLFF. In nucleotides, the CDR3 is TGTGCCAGCACGCGGCAGGGGGCTGTCGCTAATGAAAAACTGTTTTTT. V and J are TRBV2 and TRBJ1-4; TRBD1 matches at 8 bases. There are 16 residues in the CDR3. V gave up 7 bases and J gave up 3 bases; unmatched junction bases: 10. Germline CDR1 SNHLY, CDR2 FYNNEI.